The 13 T cell receptor beta chains reported below all come from one sample, sequenced in a study of early T cells in non-severe SARS-CoV-2 infection. MiXCR, run by TCRdb on the 5' RACE reads, gives a single entry per CDR3 protein. This repertoire shows around 81,000 distinct CDR3 sequences, 14% found once; its top ten account for 10% to 11%. Sample: whole blood. The receptors were sampled from an adult who was a healthcare worker with PCR-confirmed SARS-CoV-2 infection or an uninfected control (not recorded which).

This clonotype was observed a few times. V gene TRBV20-1 combines with J gene TRBJ2-1; no firm D call. Germline assignment: CDR1 DFQATT and CDR2 SNEGSKA (reference sequence). This CDR3 comprises 15 residues. Trimming pared 1 base from V and 3 bases from J, leaving 13 bases between. This CDR3 is CSARVGKSNYNEQFF. The CDR3 DNA sequence: TGCAGTGCTAGAGTAGGGAAATCGAACTACAATGAGCAGTTCTTC.

The chain has TRBV20-1 and TRBJ2-3; TRBD2 might be the D (6 bases). V dropped 5 bases and J dropped 2 bases, with 14 bases sitting between them. CDR3 length equals 14 residues. Germline V gene sequence: CDR1 DFQATT, CDR2 SNEGSKA (reference sequence). CDR3 in amino acids: CSAPGRSPTDTQYF. The CDR3 nucleotides read TGCAGTGCTCCGGGGAGGAGCCCCACAGATACGCAGTATTTT.

Only a few counts were recorded for this clonotype. The V gene is TRBV5-4, the J gene TRBJ1-6; TRBD1 agrees at 9 bases. Germline CDR1 is SGHNT and CDR2 is YYREEE (reference sequence). V was pared by 4 bases and J by 9 bases, with 5 bases of the junction left unmatched. The CDR3 has 14 amino acids. CDR3 DNA: TGTGCCAGCAGCACGGGACAGGGCTCTTCACCCCTCCACTTT. This sequence encodes CASSTGQGSSPLHF.

The chain recombines TRBV7-3 with TRBJ2-1; no clear D. The ends were cut back, 1 base at V and 4 bases at J, with 14 bases in the middle. This CDR3 spans 16 amino acids. The germline CDR1 and CDR2 sequences are SGHTA and FQGTGA. CDR3 residues: CASSLSTGLGYNEQFF. As DNA, the CDR3 is TGTGCCAGCAGCTTAAGCACGGGTCTCGGGTACAATGAGCAGTTCTTC.

This chain links TRBV25-1 with TRBJ1-3; 7 bases line up with TRBD1. Trimming cost V 4 bases and J 0 bases; bases outside gene matches: 3. The length of the CDR3 is 15 residues. Germline CDR1 and CDR2: MGHDK and SYGVNS. The CDR3: CASSGGQLSGNTIYF. Written as DNA, the CDR3 is TGTGCCAGCAGTGGGGGACAGCTCTCTGGAAACACCATATATTTT.

This sequence joins TRBV29-1 and TRBJ2-4; 7 nucleotides line up with TRBD1. V was clipped by 4 bases and J by 5 bases; unmatched bases: 2. This CDR3 has 12 amino acids. From germline, CDR1 is SQVTM and CDR2 ANQGSEA. The CDR3 here is CSVVTGENIQYF. The CDR3 nucleotides read TGCAGCGTTGTAACAGGGGAAAACATTCAGTACTTC.

V gene TRBV5-6 combines with J gene TRBJ1-5, with TRBD1 identical over 10 bases. CDR1 and CDR2 (germline): SGHDT, YYEEEE. This CDR3 region has 18 residues. With 0 bases clipped from V and 0 bases from J, the junction kept 6 bases outside the gene matches. The CDR3, as DNA: TGTGCCAGCAGCTTGGGACAGGGGGCGACCTATAGCAATCAGCCCCAGCATTTT. Its translation is CASSLGQGATYSNQPQHF.

The CDR3 spells CSACKHPNTEAFF. CDR3 nucleotides: TGCAGTGCTTGCAAACACCCGAACACTGAAGCTTTCTTT. The chain has TRBV20-1 and TRBJ1-1; D gene unclear. Per the germline V gene, CDR1 is DFQATT and CDR2 is SNEGSKA (reference sequence). The CDR3 is 13 residues long. The ends were cut back, 5 bases at V and 1 base at J, with 11 bases in the middle.

The chain has TRBV7-9 and TRBJ1-4, with 7 bases aligning to TRBD1. Germline V gene lookup returns CDR1 SEHNR and CDR2 FQNEAQ (reference sequence). V lost 5 bases and J lost 5; bases outside the gene matches: 17. This CDR3 is built from 18 residues. The DNA for the CDR3 is TGTGCCAGCAGCCAGGGGGGACTCAGGGGACGGATGAATGAAAAACTGTTTTTT. Its protein is CASSQGGLRGRMNEKLFF.

This chain's CDR3 is CASSPDRNRGLYEQYF. As DNA, the CDR3 is TGTGCCAGCAGTCCAGACAGGAATCGAGGGTTGTACGAGCAGTACTTC. The chain has TRBV27 and TRBJ2-7; D may be TRBD1 (6 bases). V dropped 5 bases and J dropped 4 bases, with 21 bases sitting between them. Germline CDR1 reads MNHEY; CDR2 reads SMNVEV (reference sequence). This CDR3 has 16 amino acids.

This clonotype came up a few times. The V call is TRBV25-1, the J call TRBJ1-6, with a tentative D call TRBD1 (5 bases). The CDR3 loop spans 15 amino acids. Germline CDR1 is MGHDK and CDR2 is SYGVNS. The V gene lost 4 bases and the J gene lost 14 bases, with 21 bases spanning the gap. DNA of the CDR3: TGTGCCAGCAGTGCTTGGGACCCAACTGCCGGGACCCTCCACTTT. Protein sequence: CASSAWDPTAGTLHF. Complete variable domain (other parts from reference TRBV25-1 and TRBJ1-6): EADIYQTPRYLVIGTGKKITLECSQTMGHDKMYWYQQDPGMELHLIHYSYGVNSTEKGDLSSESTVSRIRTEHFPLTLESARPSHTSQYLCASSAWDPTAGTLHFGNGTRLTVT.

In regard to this clonotype: A much larger clone differs from this one at a single base, so this may be a read error. The chain couples TRBV3-1 to TRBJ2-7; D is possibly TRBD2 (5 bases). This CDR3 contains 15 residues. Trimming removed 1 base from V and 4 bases from J, with 14 bases in between. The V gene's germline CDR1 is LGHDT and CDR2 YNNKEL (reference sequence). The CDR3 bases are TGTGCCAGCAGCCAAGGGCGCGGACTGGCTTACGAGCAGTACTTC. Its translation: CASSQGRGLAYEQYF.

This clonotype was seen a handful of times. V and J are TRBV7-9 and TRBJ2-2; D is unresolved. The CDR3 is made up of 12 amino acids. The ends were cut back, 5 bases at V and 4 bases at J, with 5 bases in the middle. Germline assignment: CDR1 SEHNR and CDR2 FQNEAQ (reference sequence). The CDR3 here is CASSLTTGELFF. The CDR3, as DNA: TGTGCCAGCAGCCTCACCACCGGGGAGCTGTTTTTT. The full variable domain, rest sourced from reference TRBV7-9 and TRBJ2-2, is DTGVSQNPRHKITKRGQNVTFRCDPISEHNRLYWYRQTLGQGPEFLTYFQNEAQLEKSRLLSDRFSAERPKGSFSTLEIQRTEQGDSAMYLCASSLTTGELFFGEGSRLTVL.